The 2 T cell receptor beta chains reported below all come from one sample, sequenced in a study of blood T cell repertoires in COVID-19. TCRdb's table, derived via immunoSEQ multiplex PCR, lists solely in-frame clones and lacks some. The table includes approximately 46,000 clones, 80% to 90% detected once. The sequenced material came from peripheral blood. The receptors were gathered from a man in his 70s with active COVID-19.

The CDR3 nucleotides are TGTGCCAGCAGCCTAAGACTAGCAGGGGATACGCAGTATTTT. Its protein product is CASSLRLAGDTQYF. The rearrangement joins TRBV3-1 (or the pseudogene TRBV3-2) to TRBJ2-3, with TRBD2 identical over 7 bases. V trimming: 4 bases; J trimming: 6 bases; junction bases outside the gene matches: 7. CDR1 and CDR2 (germline): LGHDT, YNNKEL (reference sequence). The CDR3 length is 14 residues.

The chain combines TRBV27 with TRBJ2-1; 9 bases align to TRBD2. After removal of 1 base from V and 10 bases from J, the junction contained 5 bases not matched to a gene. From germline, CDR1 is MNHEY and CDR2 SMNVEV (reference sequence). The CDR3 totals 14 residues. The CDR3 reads CASSLLLRGGEQFF. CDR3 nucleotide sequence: TGTGCCAGCAGTTTATTATTGCGGGGGGGAGAGCAGTTCTTC.